Given below is one T cell receptor (beta chain) in context. Its antigen is unknown. No base qualities exist here, and no much larger clone lies one base off it. The sample comes from a study of blood T cell repertoires in COVID-19 (dated by TCRdb to 2019 to 2021). Context from the whole study: Samples from collaborators originated in the United States, Italy and Spain and spanned both the acute and convalescent phases of COVID-19. The prospective study material was composed of cDNA or gDNA derived from T cells, B-cell-depleted T cells, or PBMCs. Subjects who had been exposed to COVID-19, were actively infected with it, or had recovered from it provided the deeply sampled blood TCRbeta repertoires that made up the dataset. The repertoires were made available in a free public database intended to serve as a resource for research on the immune response to SARS-CoV-2. The samples were drawn from two sources: the first 160 participants of the ongoing ImmuneRACE study, and approximately 1,300 subjects contributed by 6 global collaborators. Nearly every sample came with metadata listing a de-identified subject ID, COVID-19 status, age in years and sex. HLA class I and class II types, where available, came from metadata supplied by the sample provider rather than from assay-based typing.

Results and caveats for the whole study, not just this receptor: How much clinical and demographic metadata was included differed by source and by participant, and the metadata was provided uncurated.

In the prospective study, participants were 18 to 89 years old, resided in about two dozen geographic areas of the United States, and were enrolled through a virtual design. Cohort assignment in the prospective study relied on participant-reported clinical history from a screening survey and a study questionnaire. For ImmuneRACE Cohort 3, a participant was defined as recovered based on two consecutive negative NP/OP PCR tests, clearance by a healthcare professional, or resolution of symptoms. Mobile phlebotomists in the prospective study collected whole blood, serum and a nasopharyngeal or oropharyngeal swab from every participant. Participants in the prospective study had the option to provide additional blood draws and questionnaires over a 2-month period. Before DNA extraction, prospective study blood samples were shipped either frozen or at room temperature. As encoded in the germline V gene, CDR1 is LGHNA while CDR2 is YSLEER. Including cysteine and phenylalanine, the CDR3 has 15 amino acids. Kept here is only the CDR3 DNA, which spans 45 bases and is read in frame from base 1. V and J are truncated by 0 bases and 0 bases respectively, leaving an intervening sequence of 9 bases.

TCRbeta CDR3 regions were amplified from genomic DNA using the immunoSEQ Assay, a bias-controlled multiplex PCR. On the study's bioinformatics: The number of nucleated cells in each sample was estimated by amplification of reference gene primers within the assay. To quantify the absolute abundance of each unique TCRbeta CDR3 rearrangement, sequence reads were collapsed and filtered. Productive Simpson clonality was computed per sample as the square root of Simpson's diversity index over productive rearrangements. TCRdb took over this immuneACCESS table, retaining in-frame rearrangements with V and J assigned. Such tables are incomplete; in checked studies, under half of the missing clones stem from an unresolved V gene, and the remainder is unexplained. V and J calls and clone size are as listed in that table; D and trimming were resolved from the DNA. In this sample the table shows more than 200,000 clones, roughly 89% of which occur a single time. Around 4% of the sample goes to the ten largest clones.

Input material: PBMCs or T cells enriched from blood (not recorded which). The V and J segments used are TRBV4-3 and TRBJ2-7; the D gene remains uncertain. The TCR sequence derives from a woman between 25 and 40 years old who had recovered from COVID-19. The CDR3 is CASSQDLALSYEQYF. In nucleotides, the sequence is TGCGCCAGCAGCCAAGATTTAGCACTCTCCTACGAGCAGTACTTC.